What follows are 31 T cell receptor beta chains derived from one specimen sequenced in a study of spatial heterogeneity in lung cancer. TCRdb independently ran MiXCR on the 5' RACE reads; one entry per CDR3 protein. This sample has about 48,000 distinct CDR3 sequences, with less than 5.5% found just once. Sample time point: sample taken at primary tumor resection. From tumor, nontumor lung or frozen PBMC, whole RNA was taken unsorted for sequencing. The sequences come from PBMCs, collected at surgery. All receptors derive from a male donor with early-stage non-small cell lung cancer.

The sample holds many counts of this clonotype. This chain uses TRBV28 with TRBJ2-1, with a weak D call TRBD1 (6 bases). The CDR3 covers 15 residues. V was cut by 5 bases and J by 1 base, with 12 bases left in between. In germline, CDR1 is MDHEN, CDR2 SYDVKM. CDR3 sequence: CASSPRRGSYNEQFF. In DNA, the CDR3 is TGTGCCAGCAGTCCCCGCAGGGGATCCTACAATGAGCAGTTCTTC.

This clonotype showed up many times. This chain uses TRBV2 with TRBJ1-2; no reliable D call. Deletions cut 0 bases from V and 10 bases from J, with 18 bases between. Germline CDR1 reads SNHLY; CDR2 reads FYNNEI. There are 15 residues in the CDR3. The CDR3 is CASSEARLGNRDYTF. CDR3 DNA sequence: TGTGCCAGCAGTGAAGCTAGGCTGGGCAATCGTGACTACACCTTC.

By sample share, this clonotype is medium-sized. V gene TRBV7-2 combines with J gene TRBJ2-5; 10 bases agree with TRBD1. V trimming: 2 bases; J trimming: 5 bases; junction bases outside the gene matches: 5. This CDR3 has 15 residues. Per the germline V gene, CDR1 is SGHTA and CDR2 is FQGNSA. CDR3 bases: TGTGCCAGCAGCTTAAGGACAGGGGGGGTCGAGACCCAGTACTTC. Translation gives CASSLRTGGVETQYF. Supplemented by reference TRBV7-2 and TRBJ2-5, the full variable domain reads GAGVSQSPSNKVTEKGKDVELRCDPISGHTALYWYRQSLGQGLEFLIYFQGNSAPDKSGLPSDRFSAERTGGSVSTLTIQRTQQEDSAVYLCASSLRTGGVETQYFGPGTRLLVL.

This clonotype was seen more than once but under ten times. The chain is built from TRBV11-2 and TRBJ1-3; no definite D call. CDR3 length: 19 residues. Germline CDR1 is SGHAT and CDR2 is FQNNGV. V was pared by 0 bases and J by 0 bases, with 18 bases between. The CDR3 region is CASSLDAHGTVYSGNTIYF. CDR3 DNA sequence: TGTGCCAGCAGCTTAGATGCGCATGGCACTGTCTACTCTGGAAACACCATATATTTT.

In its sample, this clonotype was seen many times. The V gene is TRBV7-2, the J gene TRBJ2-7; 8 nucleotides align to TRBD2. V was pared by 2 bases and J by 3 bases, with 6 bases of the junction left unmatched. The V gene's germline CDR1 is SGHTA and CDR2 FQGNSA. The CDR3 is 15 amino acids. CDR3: CASSLWSSGFYEQYF. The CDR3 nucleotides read TGTGCCAGCAGCTTATGGTCTAGCGGGTTCTACGAGCAGTACTTC.

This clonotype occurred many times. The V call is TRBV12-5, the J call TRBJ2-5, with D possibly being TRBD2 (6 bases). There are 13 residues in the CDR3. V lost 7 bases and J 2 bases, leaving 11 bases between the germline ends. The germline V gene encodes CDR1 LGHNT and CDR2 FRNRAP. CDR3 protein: CASAHGGQETQYF. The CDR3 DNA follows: TGTGCTAGTGCCCACGGAGGGCAAGAGACCCAGTACTTC.

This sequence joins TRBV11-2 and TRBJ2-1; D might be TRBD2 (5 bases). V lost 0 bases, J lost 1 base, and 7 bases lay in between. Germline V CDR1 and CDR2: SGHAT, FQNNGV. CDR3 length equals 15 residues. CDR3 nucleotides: TGTGCCAGCAGCTTAGAGACGGGGTCCTACAATGAGCAGTTCTTC. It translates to CASSLETGSYNEQFF.

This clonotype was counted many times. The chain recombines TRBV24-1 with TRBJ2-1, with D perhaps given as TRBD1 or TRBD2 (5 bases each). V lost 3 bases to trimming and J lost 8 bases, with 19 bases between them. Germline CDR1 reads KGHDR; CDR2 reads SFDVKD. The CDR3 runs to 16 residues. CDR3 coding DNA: TGTGCCACCAGTGATCCAGTAGCACAAAGAGGGGATGAGCAGTTCTTC. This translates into CATSDPVAQRGDEQFF.

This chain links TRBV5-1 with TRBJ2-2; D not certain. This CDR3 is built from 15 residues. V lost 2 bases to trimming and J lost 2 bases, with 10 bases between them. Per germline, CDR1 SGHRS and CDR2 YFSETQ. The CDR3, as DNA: TGCGCCAGCAGCTTATCCGAACCAAACACCGGGGAGCTGTTTTTT. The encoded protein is CASSLSEPNTGELFF.

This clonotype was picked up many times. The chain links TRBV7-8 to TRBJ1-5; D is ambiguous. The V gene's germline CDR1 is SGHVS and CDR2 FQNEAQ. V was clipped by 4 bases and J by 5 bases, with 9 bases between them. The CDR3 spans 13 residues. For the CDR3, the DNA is TGTGCCAGCAGCTCCGGGAGCCATCAGCCCCAGCATTTT. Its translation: CASSSGSHQPQHF.

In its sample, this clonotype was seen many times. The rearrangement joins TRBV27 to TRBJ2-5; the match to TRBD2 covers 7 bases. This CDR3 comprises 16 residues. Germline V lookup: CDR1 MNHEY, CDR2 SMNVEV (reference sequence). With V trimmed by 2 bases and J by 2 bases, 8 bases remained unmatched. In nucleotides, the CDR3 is TGTGCCAGCAGTTTAGGGAGGGGAGGGGTTCAAGAGACCCAGTACTTC. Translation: CASSLGRGGVQETQYF.

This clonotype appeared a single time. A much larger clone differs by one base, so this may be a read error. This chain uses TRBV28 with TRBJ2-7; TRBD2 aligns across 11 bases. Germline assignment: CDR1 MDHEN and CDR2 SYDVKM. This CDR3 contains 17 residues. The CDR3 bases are TGTGCCAGCAGTTTTAATTTGGGACTAGCGGCCAACTACGAGCTGTACTTC. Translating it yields CASSFNLGLAANYELYF.

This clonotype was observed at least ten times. The CDR3 loop is CATSDLQGSGYTF. CDR3 bases: TGTGCCACCAGTGATTTGCAAGGTTCTGGCTACACCTTC. J is TRBJ1-2 and V is TRBV24-1; D gene unclear. The germline V gene encodes CDR1 KGHDR and CDR2 SFDVKD. This CDR3 spans 13 amino acids. Trimming pared 0 bases from V and 7 bases from J, leaving 8 bases between.

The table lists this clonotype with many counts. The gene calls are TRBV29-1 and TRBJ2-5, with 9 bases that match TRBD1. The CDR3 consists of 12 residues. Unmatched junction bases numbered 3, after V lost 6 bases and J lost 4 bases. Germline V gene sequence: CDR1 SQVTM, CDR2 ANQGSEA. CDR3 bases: TGCAGCGTGGTGACAGGGGGAGAGACCCAGTACTTC. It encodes CSVVTGGETQYF.

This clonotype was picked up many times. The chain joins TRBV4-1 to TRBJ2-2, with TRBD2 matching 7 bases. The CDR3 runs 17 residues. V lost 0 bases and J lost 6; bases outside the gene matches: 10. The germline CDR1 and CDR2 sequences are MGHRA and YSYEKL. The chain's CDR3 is CASSQEVTPRGAGELFF. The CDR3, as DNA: TGCGCCAGCAGCCAAGAAGTCACCCCCCGGGGGGCCGGGGAGCTGTTTTTT.

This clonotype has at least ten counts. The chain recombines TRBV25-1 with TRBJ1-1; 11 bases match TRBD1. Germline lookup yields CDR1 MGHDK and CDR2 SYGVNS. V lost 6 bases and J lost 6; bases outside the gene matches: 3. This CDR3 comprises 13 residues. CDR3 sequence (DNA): TGTGCCAGCAGACGGACAGGGGGCCCTGAAGCTTTCTTT. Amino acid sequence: CASRRTGGPEAFF.

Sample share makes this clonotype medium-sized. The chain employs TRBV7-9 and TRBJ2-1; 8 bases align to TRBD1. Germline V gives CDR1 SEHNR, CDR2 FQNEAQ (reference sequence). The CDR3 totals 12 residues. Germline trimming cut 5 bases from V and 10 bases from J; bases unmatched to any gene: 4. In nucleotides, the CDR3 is TGTGCCAGCAGCCAACAGGGGGACGAGCAGTTCTTC. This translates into CASSQQGDEQFF.

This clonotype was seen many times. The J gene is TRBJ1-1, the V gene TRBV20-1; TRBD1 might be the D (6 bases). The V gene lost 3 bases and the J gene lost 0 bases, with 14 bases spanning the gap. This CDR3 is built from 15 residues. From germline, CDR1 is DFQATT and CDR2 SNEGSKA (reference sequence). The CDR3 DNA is TGCAGTGCTAGCAGGCGACAGGTAATGAACACTGAAGCTTTCTTT. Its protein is CSASRRQVMNTEAFF.

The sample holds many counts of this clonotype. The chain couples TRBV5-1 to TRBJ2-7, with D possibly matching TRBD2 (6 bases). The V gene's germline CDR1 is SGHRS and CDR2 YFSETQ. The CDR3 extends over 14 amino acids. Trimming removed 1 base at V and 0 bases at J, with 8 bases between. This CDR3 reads CASSLQGGSYEQYF. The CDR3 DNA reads TGCGCCAGCAGCTTGCAGGGAGGCTCCTACGAGCAGTACTTC.

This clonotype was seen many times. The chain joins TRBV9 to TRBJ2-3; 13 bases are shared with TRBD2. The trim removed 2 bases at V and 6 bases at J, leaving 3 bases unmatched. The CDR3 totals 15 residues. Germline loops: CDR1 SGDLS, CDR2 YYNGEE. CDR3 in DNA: TGTGCCAGCAGCGTCTCGACTAGCGGGGGGGATACGCAGTATTTT. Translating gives CASSVSTSGGDTQYF.

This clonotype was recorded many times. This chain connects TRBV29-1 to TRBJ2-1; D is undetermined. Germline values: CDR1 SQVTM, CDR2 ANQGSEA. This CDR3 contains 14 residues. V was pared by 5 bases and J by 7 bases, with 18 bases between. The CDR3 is CSVLPPGRQNEQFF. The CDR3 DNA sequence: TGCAGCGTTCTACCACCGGGCCGGCAAAATGAGCAGTTCTTC.

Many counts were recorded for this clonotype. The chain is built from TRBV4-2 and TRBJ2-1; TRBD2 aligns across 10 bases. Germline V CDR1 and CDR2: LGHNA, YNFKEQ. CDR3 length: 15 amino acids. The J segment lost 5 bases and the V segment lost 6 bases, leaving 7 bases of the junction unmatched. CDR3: CASSPLAGVDNEQFF. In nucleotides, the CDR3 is TGTGCCAGCAGTCCTCTAGCGGGAGTAGACAATGAGCAGTTCTTC.

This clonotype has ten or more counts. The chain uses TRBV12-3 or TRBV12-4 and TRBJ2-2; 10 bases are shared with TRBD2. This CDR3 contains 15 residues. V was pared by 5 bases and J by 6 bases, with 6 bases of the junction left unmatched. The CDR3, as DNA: TGTGCCAGCAGTCCCAGCGGGAGGGTTTCCGGGGAGCTGTTTTTT. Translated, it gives CASSPSGRVSGELFF.

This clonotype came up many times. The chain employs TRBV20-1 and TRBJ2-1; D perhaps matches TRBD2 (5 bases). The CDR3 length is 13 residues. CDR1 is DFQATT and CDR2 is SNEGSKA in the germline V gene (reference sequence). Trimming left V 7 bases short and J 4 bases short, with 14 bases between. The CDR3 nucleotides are TGCAGTGTAGGGAGTAAGGCGTACAATGAGCAGTTCTTC. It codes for CSVGSKAYNEQFF.

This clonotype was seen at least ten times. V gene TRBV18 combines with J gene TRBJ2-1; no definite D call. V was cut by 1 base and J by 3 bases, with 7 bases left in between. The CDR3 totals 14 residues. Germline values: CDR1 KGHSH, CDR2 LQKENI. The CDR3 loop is CASSPLRSYNEQFF. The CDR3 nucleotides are TGTGCCAGCTCACCACTTCGCAGCTACAATGAGCAGTTCTTC.

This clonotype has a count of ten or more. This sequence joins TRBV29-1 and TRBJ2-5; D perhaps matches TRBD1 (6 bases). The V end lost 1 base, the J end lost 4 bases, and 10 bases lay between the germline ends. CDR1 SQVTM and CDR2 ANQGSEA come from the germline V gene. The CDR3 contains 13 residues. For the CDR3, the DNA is TGCAGCGTTGAAGGGACAGTTGGAGAGACCCAGTACTTC. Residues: CSVEGTVGETQYF.

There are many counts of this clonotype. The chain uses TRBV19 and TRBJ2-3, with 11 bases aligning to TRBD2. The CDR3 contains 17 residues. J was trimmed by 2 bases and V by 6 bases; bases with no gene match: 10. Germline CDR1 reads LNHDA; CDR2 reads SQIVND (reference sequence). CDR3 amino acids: CASSVLAGDSLTDTQYF. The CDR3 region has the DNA TGTGCCAGTAGCGTACTAGCGGGAGACAGCCTCACAGATACGCAGTATTTT.

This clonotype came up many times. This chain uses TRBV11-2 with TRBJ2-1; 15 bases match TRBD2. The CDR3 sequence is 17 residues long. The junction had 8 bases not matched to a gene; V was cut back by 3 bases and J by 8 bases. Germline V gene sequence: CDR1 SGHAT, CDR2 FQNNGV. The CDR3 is CASSFQGLAGGFDEQFF. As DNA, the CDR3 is TGTGCCAGCAGCTTCCAGGGACTAGCGGGAGGTTTTGATGAGCAGTTCTTC.

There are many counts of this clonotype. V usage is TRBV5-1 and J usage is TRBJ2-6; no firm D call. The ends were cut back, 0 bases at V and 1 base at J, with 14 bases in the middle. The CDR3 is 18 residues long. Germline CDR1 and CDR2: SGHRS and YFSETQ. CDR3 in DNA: TGCGCCAGCAGCTTGGGACGATCCGCTAATTCTGGGGCCAACGTCCTGACTTTC. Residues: CASSLGRSANSGANVLTF.

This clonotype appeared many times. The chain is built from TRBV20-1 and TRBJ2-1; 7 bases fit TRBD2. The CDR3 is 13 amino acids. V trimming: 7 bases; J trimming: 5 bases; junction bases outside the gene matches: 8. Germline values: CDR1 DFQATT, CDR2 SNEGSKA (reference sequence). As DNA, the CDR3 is TGCAGTGGAACTAGCGCCAACCACAATGAGCAGTTCTTC. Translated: CSGTSANHNEQFF.

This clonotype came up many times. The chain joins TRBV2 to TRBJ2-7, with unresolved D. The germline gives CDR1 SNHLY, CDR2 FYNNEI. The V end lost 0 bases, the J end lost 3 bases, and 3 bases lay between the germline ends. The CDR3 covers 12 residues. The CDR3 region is CASSEAGYEQYF. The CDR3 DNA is TGTGCCAGCAGTGAAGCGGGCTACGAGCAGTACTTC. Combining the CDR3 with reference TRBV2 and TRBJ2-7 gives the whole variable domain EPEVTQTPSHQVTQMGQEVILRCVPISNHLYFYWYRQILGQKVEFLVSFYNNEISEKSEIFDDQFSVERPDGSNFTLKIRSTKLEDSAMYFCASSEAGYEQYFGPGTRLTVT.